The entry below describes one TCR beta chain. This record comes from a study of blood T cell repertoires in COVID-19. Overall study: Sources were T cells, B-cell-depleted T cells, or PBMCs; the material itself was cDNA or gDNA.

How the authors handled the data: Cell counts per sample came from amplifying reference gene primers. Here immunoSEQ multiplex PCR was the method, and the copy in TCRdb shows in-frame clones only, minus some. That table supplies the V and J calls and clone size; D and trimming were determined from the DNA. The table has 90,000 to 100,000 clones, 70% to 85% seen once. Germline CDR1 is LGHNA and CDR2 is YNFKEQ. The V gene lost 0 bases and the J gene lost 0 bases, with 8 bases spanning the gap. This CDR3 has 15 amino acids. The clonotype was recovered from a man between 60 and 75 years old with acute or convalescent COVID-19. Sequenced material: peripheral blood. V gene TRBV4-2 combines with J gene TRBJ1-1, with a possible D match to TRBD1 (5 bases). The CDR3 DNA follows: TGTGCCAGCAGCCAAGATCAGGGTATGAACACTGAAGCTTTCTTT. Protein product: CASSQDQGMNTEAFF.